Here is one T cell receptor (beta chain) with its context. TCRdb's copy holds only in-frame clones and misses some; the assay was immunoSEQ multiplex PCR. The table includes tens of thousands of clones, around 86% detected once. This record belongs to a study of T cell responses to AZD1222 COVID-19 vaccine. Study at large: Analysis merged second doses at about 4 or about 12 weeks.

The source of this sequence is an adult in good health. Sequenced material: peripheral blood, taken on day 0 of AZD1222 vaccination.

CDR3 nucleotides: TGCGCCAGCAGCTTGGTGATCGAGGGCTACGGCTACACCTTC. This codes for CASSLVIEGYGYTF. This rearrangement joins TRBV5-1 to TRBJ1-2; D unresolved. V was shortened by 0 bases and J by 8 bases, with 14 bases between the two germline ends. The germline CDR1 and CDR2 sequences are SGHRS and YFSETQ. The CDR3 is made up of 14 amino acids. The entire variable domain, with the rest obtained from reference TRBV5-1 and TRBJ1-2, is as follows: KAGVTQTPRYLIKTRGQQVTLSCSPISGHRSVSWYQQTPGQGLQFLFEYFSETQRNKGNFPGRFSGRQFSNSRSEMNVSTLELGDSALYLCASSLVIEGYGYTFGSGTRLTVV.